A selection of T cell receptor beta chains follows, all from one sample in a study of T-cell memory formation after mild COVID-19. One entry per CDR3 protein, called by TCRdb with MiXCR from the 5' RACE reads. Among 400,000 to 500,000 distinct CDR3 sequences listed, around 19% were seen once. The specimen sequenced was PBMCs or a T cell subset sorted from them (not recorded which). The receptors shown here come from an adult woman who had mild COVID-19 (a few samples of this study predate the infection). Cell type and time point are not known. Each CDR3 is given with its conserved first and last residue. Fields, in order: D gene, clone size, V gene, J gene, CDR3 DNA, CDR3 protein. D genes are given only for firm matches. Only part of the rows carry a size: once, few, many, or a class if the clone is expanded.

D: NA; size: NA; V: TRBV20-1; J: TRBJ1-2; DNA: TGCAGTGCCATACAGGGAGCTCGTAACTATGGCTACACCTTC; CDR3: CSAIQGARNYGYTF
D: NA; size: few; V: TRBV5-4; J: TRBJ1-2; DNA: TGTGCCAGCAGCTTGGATCTCCTCTATGGCTACACCTTC; CDR3: CASSLDLLYGYTF
D: TRBD2; size: few; V: TRBV30; J: TRBJ2-5; DNA: TGTGCCTGGGCCCACGGACTAGCGTGGGGAGAGACCCAGTACTTC; CDR3: CAWAHGLAWGETQYF
D: TRBD1; size: NA; V: TRBV18; J: TRBJ1-4; DNA: TGTGCCAGCTCACCTGGGACAGGAGAAAAACTGTTTTTT; CDR3: CASSPGTGEKLFF
D: TRBD1; size: NA; V: TRBV19; J: TRBJ1-2; DNA: TGTGCCAGTAGTTTCGGACAGGCGGCCTATGGCTACACCTTC; CDR3: CASSFGQAAYGYTF
D: TRBD2; size: few; V: TRBV7-6; J: TRBJ2-3; DNA: TGTGCCAGCAGCTTAGGATCTGCGGGAGTAACAGATACGCAGTATTTT; CDR3: CASSLGSAGVTDTQYF
D: NA; size: few; V: TRBV10-3; J: TRBJ1-1; DNA: TGTGCCATCAGGTCAGCTCAATCCTTGGGAGCTTTCTTT; CDR3: CAIRSAQSLGAFF
D: NA; size: NA; V: TRBV29-1; J: TRBJ1-1; DNA: TGCAGCGTCCAGACACTCATGAACACTGAAGCTTTCTTT; CDR3: CSVQTLMNTEAFF
D: TRBD1; size: NA; V: TRBV7-2; J: TRBJ1-1; DNA: TGTGCCAGCAGCCTCCAGGGGGTTTGGACTGAAGCTTTCTTT; CDR3: CASSLQGVWTEAFF
D: NA; size: few; V: TRBV7-2; J: TRBJ1-1; DNA: TGTGCCAGCAGCTTGACTAGGTCAGGTGGGACTGAAGCTTTCTTT; CDR3: CASSLTRSGGTEAFF
D: NA; size: few; V: TRBV7-9; J: TRBJ1-2; DNA: TGTGCCAGCTCCGAGGACGGGTCCTATGGCCGAGGCTACACCTTC; CDR3: CASSEDGSYGRGYTF
D: NA; size: NA; V: TRBV7-2; J: TRBJ2-3; DNA: TGTGCCAGCAGCTTCCGGGACTTCCACACAGATACGCAGTATTTT; CDR3: CASSFRDFHTDTQYF
D: NA; size: few; V: TRBV7-2; J: TRBJ2-3; DNA: TGTGCCAGCAGCTTCCGGGACTGGCGCACAGATACGCAGTATTTT; CDR3: CASSFRDWRTDTQYF
D: NA; size: NA; V: TRBV12-5; J: TRBJ1-1; DNA: TGTGCTAGTGGTTTGCTTCCCGGGGGCTTTGAAGCTTTCTTT; CDR3: CASGLLPGGFEAFF
D: NA; size: NA; V: TRBV29-1; J: TRBJ1-2; DNA: TGCAGCGTTGAAGATCGTCAGGGAGATGGCTACACCTTC; CDR3: CSVEDRQGDGYTF
D: TRBD1; size: few; V: TRBV4-1; J: TRBJ2-1; DNA: TGCGCCAGCAGCTCGTCGGACAGGGGCCTCTACAATGAGCAGTTCTTC; CDR3: CASSSSDRGLYNEQFF
D: NA; size: NA; V: TRBV20-1; J: TRBJ2-5; DNA: TGCAGTGGAAAGGGGGGACCAGGGGTCGGAGAGACCCAGTACTTC; CDR3: CSGKGGPGVGETQYF
D: NA; size: NA; V: TRBV7-3; J: TRBJ2-3; DNA: TGTGCCAGCAGCCCCGGCGTGGGGAGCACAGATACGCAGTATTTT; CDR3: CASSPGVGSTDTQYF
D: TRBD2; size: NA; V: TRBV4-1; J: TRBJ2-5; DNA: TGCGCCAGCAGCCAAAATTACGGGACTATCGAAGAGACCCAGTACTTC; CDR3: CASSQNYGTIEETQYF
D: NA; size: NA; V: TRBV12-3/TRBV12-4; J: TRBJ2-3; DNA: TGTGCCAGCAAGCTAGGGACCAGCACAGATACGCAGTATTTT; CDR3: CASKLGTSTDTQYF
D: TRBD1; size: few; V: TRBV4-3; J: TRBJ1-1; DNA: TGCGCCAGCAGCCAGATAACAGGGGTCACTGAAGCTTTCTTT; CDR3: CASSQITGVTEAFF
D: NA; size: few; V: TRBV7-9; J: TRBJ2-1; DNA: TGTGCCAGCAGCACCCCCGGGAGGGGGCCAGAGCAGTTCTTC; CDR3: CASSTPGRGPEQFF
D: NA; size: NA; V: TRBV12-3/TRBV12-4; J: TRBJ1-2; DNA: TGTGCCAGCAGTTTAGACAGGACCAAGCACTTC; CDR3: CASSLDRTKHF
D: TRBD2; size: few; V: TRBV6-6; J: TRBJ2-5; DNA: TGTGCCAGCGGGAGGGCCTCAGAGACCCAGTACTTC; CDR3: CASGRASETQYF
D: NA; size: NA; V: TRBV12-3/TRBV12-4; J: TRBJ1-1; DNA: TGTGCCATTCGGGGGGGTGGAGTAGGCCCTGAAGCTTTCTTT; CDR3: CAIRGGGVGPEAFF
D: NA; size: NA; V: TRBV18; J: TRBJ1-6; DNA: TGTGCCAGCTCACCTGCCGGGCTGGATTCACCCCTCCACTTT; CDR3: CASSPAGLDSPLHF
D: TRBD2; size: many; V: TRBV6-5; J: TRBJ2-7; DNA: TGTGCCAGCAGACGGACTAGCGGGAGCTCCTACGAGCAGTACTTC; CDR3: CASRRTSGSSYEQYF
D: NA; size: few; V: TRBV5-4; J: TRBJ2-1; DNA: TGTGCCAGCAGCTTGTTCCTAGCCGGGGATGAGCAGTTCTTC; CDR3: CASSLFLAGDEQFF
D: TRBD1; size: few; V: TRBV3-1; J: TRBJ1-2; DNA: TGTGCCAGCAGCCAAGGAGGGGGCGGTATCAATGGCTACACCTTC; CDR3: CASSQGGGGINGYTF
D: NA; size: NA; V: TRBV18; J: TRBJ1-5; DNA: TGTGCCAGCTCACCCCGCGTTTATCAGCCCCAGCATTTT; CDR3: CASSPRVYQPQHF
D: NA; size: few; V: TRBV20-1; J: TRBJ2-2; DNA: TGCAGTGCTAGGGGGCGGGGTTCCGGGGAGCTGTTTTTT; CDR3: CSARGRGSGELFF
D: TRBD1; size: NA; V: TRBV18; J: TRBJ2-7; DNA: TGTGCCAGCTCACAGGGGACAGGGAGGAGCTCCTACGAGCAGTACTTC; CDR3: CASSQGTGRSSYEQYF
D: NA; size: few; V: TRBV5-1; J: TRBJ1-1; DNA: TGCGCCAGCAGCTTGGATGGGTTGGGGAACACTGAAGCTTTCTTT; CDR3: CASSLDGLGNTEAFF